Below are 18 T cell receptor beta chains sequenced from a single sample in a study of HIV-infected patients and healthy controls. TCRdb recomputed calls from the 5' RACE reads with MiXCR, one row per CDR3 protein. The data show about 64,000 distinct CDR3 sequences, with about 19% seen just once and under 1.5% held by the top ten. Sequencing was done on a sample of CD4+ T cells from blood. The receptors stem from a human donor in good health.

Here the CDR3 DNA reads TGTGCCAGCAGCCAAGGAAGAGCCGGGTCGGCTTTCTTT. It translates to CASSQGRAGSAFF. The chain carries TRBV3-1 and TRBJ1-1; D not resolved. This CDR3 has 13 residues. Looked up from germline, CDR1 is LGHDT and CDR2 is YNNKEL (reference sequence). V lost 1 base and J 11 bases, leaving 14 bases between the germline ends.

This clonotype was picked up many times. The rearrangement links TRBV4-3 to TRBJ1-5, with D unclear. The ends were cut back, 1 base at V and 2 bases at J, with 9 bases in the middle. Germline CDR1 LGHNA, CDR2 YSLEER. CDR3 length: 15 amino acids. As DNA, the CDR3 is TGCGCCAGCAGCCAAGCACGGGGTGGCAATCAGCCCCAGCATTTT. It specifies CASSQARGGNQPQHF.

The table lists this clonotype with a few counts. V usage is TRBV7-9 and J usage is TRBJ1-2, with D possibly matching TRBD1 (6 bases). The germline CDR1 and CDR2 sequences are SEHNR and FQNEAQ (reference sequence). V lost 10 bases, J lost 4 bases, and 19 bases lay in between. The length of the CDR3 is 14 residues. CDR3 in amino acids: CATDDGGRGYGYTF. Written as DNA, the CDR3 is TGTGCCACAGATGATGGGGGGCGCGGCTATGGCTACACCTTC.

J is TRBJ1-2 and V is TRBV2; a weak D match, TRBD1 (5 bases). Germline V gene lookup returns CDR1 SNHLY and CDR2 FYNNEI. This CDR3 contains 14 residues. The germline V and J ends were trimmed by 5 bases and 3 bases, with 13 bases remaining between them. CDR3 in DNA: TGTGCCAGCAGTCCAGGGAACGGGTACTATGGCTACACCTTC. Protein: CASSPGNGYYGYTF.

The rearrangement uses TRBV29-1 and TRBJ1-2; D perhaps matches TRBD1 (5 bases). Trimming removed 6 bases from V and 0 bases from J, with 11 bases in between. This CDR3 is 13 amino acids long. The germline V gene has CDR1 SQVTM and CDR2 ANQGSEA. The CDR3 reads CSVGSRANYGYTF. The CDR3 DNA reads as TGCAGCGTCGGTTCCAGGGCTAACTATGGCTACACCTTC.

This clonotype was picked up many times. The gene calls are TRBV28 and TRBJ2-7; D is perhaps TRBD1 (5 bases). Trimming removed 5 bases from V and 4 bases from J, with 9 bases in between. The V gene's germline CDR1 is MDHEN and CDR2 SYDVKM. CDR3 length: 12 amino acids. CDR3 sequence reads: CASSLQGYEQYF. Written as DNA, the CDR3 is TGTGCCAGCAGTCTTCAGGGTTACGAGCAGTACTTC. The full variable domain, with the rest looked up from reference TRBV28 and TRBJ2-7, is DVKVTQSSRYLVKRTGEKVFLECVQDMDHENMFWYRQDPGLGLRLIYFSYDVKMKEKGDIPEGYSVSREKKERFSLILESASTNQTSMYLCASSLQGYEQYFGPGTRLTVT.

The table lists this clonotype with a few counts. The chain uses TRBV5-1 and TRBJ1-1; possibly TRBD1 for D (6 bases). CDR3 size: 16 residues. Trimming took 2 bases from V and 0 from J, leaving 14 bases between them. Germline CDR1 SGHRS, CDR2 YFSETQ. The CDR3 nucleotides read TGCGCCAGCAGCTTATTCGACGGGGGCATGAACACTGAAGCTTTCTTT. Translation: CASSLFDGGMNTEAFF.

Only a few counts were recorded for this clonotype. This chain uses TRBV28 with TRBJ1-1; perhaps TRBD1 as D (5 bases). Germline CDR1 and CDR2: MDHEN and SYDVKM. The CDR3 totals 16 residues. V was cut by 4 bases and J by 0 bases, with 15 bases left in between. In nucleotides, the CDR3 is TGTGCCAGCAGTTCTCCTACCGGGACCCTGAACACTGAAGCTTTCTTT. It is translated as CASSSPTGTLNTEAFF.

This clonotype was recorded many times. V is TRBV5-1 and J is TRBJ1-5; 11 bases match TRBD1. The CDR3 contains 14 residues. Trimming cost V 4 bases and J 7 bases; bases outside gene matches: 4. In germline, CDR1 is SGHRS, CDR2 YFSETQ. The CDR3 DNA reads as TGCGCCAGCAGCCCGGGACAGGGGGGGCAGCCCCAGCATTTT. Its translation is CASSPGQGGQPQHF.

The chain has TRBV5-1 and TRBJ1-1; D not resolved. CDR1 and CDR2 from the germline V gene are SGHRS and YFSETQ. V lost 3 bases, J lost 1 base, and 10 bases lay in between. The CDR3 has 14 amino acids. The CDR3 protein is CASSSSAGNTEAFF. The CDR3 coding sequence is TGCGCCAGCAGCTCCAGTGCGGGGAACACTGAAGCTTTCTTT.

The chain joins TRBV6-2 or TRBV6-3 to TRBJ2-2, with D perhaps assigned TRBD1 or TRBD2 (5 bases each). Germline V gives CDR1 MNHEY, CDR2 SVGEGT. CDR3 length: 15 amino acids. Trimming took 6 bases from V and 5 from J, leaving 16 bases between them. For the CDR3, the DNA is TGTGCCAGCAGCATAGGGACGCCAGGAACCGGGGAGCTGTTTTTT. Translation: CASSIGTPGTGELFF.

This clonotype was counted between two and nine times. The V and J genes are TRBV11-3 and TRBJ1-6; D remains ambiguous. The V gene's germline CDR1 is SGHNT and CDR2 YENEEA. The length of the CDR3 is 16 residues. The V gene lost 1 base and the J gene lost 5 bases, with 12 bases spanning the gap. The CDR3 sequence is CASSLVVHPHNSPLHF. Here the CDR3 DNA reads TGTGCCAGCAGCTTAGTTGTACACCCACATAATTCACCCCTCCACTTT.

This clonotype occurred a few times. The genes are TRBV11-2 and TRBJ1-3; 8 nucleotides line up with TRBD1. In germline, CDR1 is SGHAT, CDR2 FQNNGV. Trimming at V came to 4 bases and at J to 0 bases, leaving 14 bases not matched to a gene. The length of the CDR3 is 19 residues. The CDR3 spells CASSSQPWGQASSGNTIYF. The DNA for the CDR3 is TGTGCCAGCAGCTCCCAACCCTGGGGACAGGCAAGCTCTGGAAACACCATATATTTT.

Only a few counts were recorded for this clonotype. This rearrangement joins TRBV6-5 to TRBJ2-7; 10 bases align to TRBD1. Germline V lookup: CDR1 MNHEY, CDR2 SVGAGI. The CDR3 totals 14 residues. V shed 6 bases and J 3 bases; nucleotides not matched to a gene: 5. The CDR3 nucleotides read TGTGCCAGCAGGCGGACAGGGGGTAGCTACGAGCAGTACTTC. The encoded protein is CASRRTGGSYEQYF.

The table lists this clonotype with many counts. The V and J genes are TRBV6-1 and TRBJ2-1, with 9 bases fitting TRBD2. V was clipped by 7 bases and J by 7 bases; unmatched bases: 8. Germline values: CDR1 MNHNS, CDR2 SASEGT. The CDR3 is made up of 14 amino acids. The CDR3 bases are TGTGCCAGCAATCCTAGCGGGATAGGGAATGAGCAGTTCTTC. Protein: CASNPSGIGNEQFF.

For this clonotype: This may stem from a read error, because a much larger clone lies one nucleotide away. J is TRBJ2-5 and V is TRBV14; TRBD1 might be the D (5 bases). Trimming took 2 bases from V and 4 from J, leaving 14 bases between them. Looked up from germline, CDR1 is SGHDN and CDR2 is FVKESK. The CDR3 consists of 15 residues. CDR3: CASSQPAGPRETQYF. CDR3 sequence (DNA): TGTGCCAGCAGCCAACCGGCAGGGCCTAGAGAGACCCAGTACTTC.

This clonotype was recorded many times. The chain combines TRBV5-1 with TRBJ2-5; D perhaps matches TRBD2 (7 bases). The V gene's germline CDR1 is SGHRS and CDR2 YFSETQ. Trimming removed 0 bases at V and 1 base at J, with 10 bases between. This CDR3 is built from 15 residues. The CDR3 sequence is CASSLGGGLQETQYF. Here the CDR3 DNA reads TGCGCCAGCAGCTTGGGCGGGGGCCTCCAAGAGACCCAGTACTTC. The full variable domain, in which reference TRBV5-1 and TRBJ2-5 provide the parts outside the CDR3, is KAGVTQTPRYLIKTRGQQVTLSCSPISGHRSVSWYQQTPGQGLQFLFEYFSETQRNKGNFPGRFSGRQFSNSRSEMNVSTLELGDSALYLCASSLGGGLQETQYFGPGTRLLVL.

The rearrangement links TRBV5-6 to TRBJ1-5; the match to TRBD1 covers 7 bases. The length of the CDR3 is 15 residues. Germline V lookup: CDR1 SGHDT, CDR2 YYEEEE. V lost 4 bases and J lost 3; bases outside the gene matches: 7. The chain's CDR3 is CASSRGQIYNQPQHF. For the CDR3, the DNA is TGTGCCAGCAGCCGGGGACAGATTTACAATCAGCCCCAGCATTTT.